One sample yielded the 21 T cell receptor beta chains listed below, sequenced in a study of blood T cell repertoires in COVID-19. Profiling relied on immunoSEQ multiplex PCR, and the TCRdb table lists in-frame clones only, not all of them. The sample includes approximately 18,000 clones, about 81% of them seen just once. Source material: peripheral blood. The receptors stem from a man between 60 and 75 years old with acute or convalescent COVID-19.

The DNA for the CDR3 is TGTGCCAGCAGTTACTCTTTCACTCAGGGCTCCTACGAGCAGTACTTC. Protein product: CASSYSFTQGSYEQYF. The chain joins TRBV6-5 to TRBJ2-7, with D possibly matching TRBD1 (5 bases). The CDR3 sequence is 16 residues long. The V end lost 0 bases, the J end lost 0 bases, and 12 bases lay between the germline ends. CDR1 and CDR2 (germline): MNHEY, SVGAGI.

This chain joins TRBV5-1 and TRBJ1-5, with TRBD1 identical over 10 bases. This CDR3 is built from 14 residues. The junction had 3 bases not matched to a gene; V was cut back by 4 bases and J by 5 bases. Germline V gene data show CDR1 as SGHRS and CDR2 as YFSETQ. The CDR3 nucleotides are TGCGCCAGCAGCAATGGACAGGGGGATCAGCCCCAGCATTTT. The encoded protein is CASSNGQGDQPQHF.

CDR3: CASSRGGSSYNEQFF. The CDR3 coding sequence is TGTGCCAGCTCACGAGGCGGGAGCTCCTACAATGAGCAGTTCTTC. The rearrangement joins TRBV18 to TRBJ2-1, with 7 bases that match TRBD2. There are 15 residues in the CDR3. Looked up from germline, CDR1 is KGHSH and CDR2 is LQKENI. Trimming removed 4 bases from V and 0 bases from J; junction bases left unmatched: 3.

V and J are TRBV24-1 and TRBJ2-3; possibly TRBD1 for D (5 bases). The V and J ends lost 10 bases and 0 bases respectively, with 10 bases between them. The CDR3 loop spans 13 amino acids. The germline V gene encodes CDR1 KGHDR and CDR2 SFDVKD. CDR3 DNA: TGTGCCACTAGGGGTACTAGCACAGATACGCAGTATTTT. This codes for CATRGTSTDTQYF.

V and J are TRBV7-2 and TRBJ1-3; weak D call: TRBD1 (5 bases). Trimming took 5 bases from V and 3 from J, leaving 17 bases between them. Germline CDR1 is SGHTA and CDR2 is FQGNSA. The CDR3 totals 16 residues. CDR3 in amino acids: CASSIRQLGLGNTIYF. CDR3 coding DNA: TGTGCCAGCAGCATCCGACAGCTAGGTCTTGGAAACACCATATATTTT.

This clone has just one count. The chain uses TRBV5-4 and TRBJ1-2, with TRBD1 identical over 11 bases. This CDR3 has 15 residues. With V trimmed by 5 bases and J by 3 bases, 6 bases remained unmatched. Germline lookup yields CDR1 SGHNT and CDR2 YYREEE (reference sequence). CDR3 sequence reads: CASRPGQGADYGYTF. The CDR3 DNA sequence: TGTGCCAGCAGACCCGGACAGGGGGCGGACTATGGCTACACCTTC.

This chain uses TRBV27 with TRBJ1-4; 7 nucleotides agree with TRBD1. The V segment lost 11 bases and the J segment 1 base; nucleotides outside the gene matches: 7. Germline loops: CDR1 MNHEY, CDR2 SMNVEV (reference sequence). There are 14 residues in the CDR3. The chain's CDR3 is CASRQGRTNEKLFF. The DNA for the CDR3 is TGTGCCTCACGACAGGGACGAACTAATGAAAAACTGTTTTTT.

The J gene is TRBJ1-1, the V gene TRBV2; no reliable D call. V lost 9 bases to trimming and J lost 1 base, with 18 bases between them. In germline, CDR1 is SNHLY, CDR2 FYNNEI. CDR3 length: 15 amino acids. The CDR3 nucleotides read TGTGCCAGACAAAGGATAGGGCGGGGGAACACTGAAGCTTTCTTT. It specifies CARQRIGRGNTEAFF.

The V gene is TRBV24-1, the J gene TRBJ2-1, with a tentative D call TRBD2 (6 bases). The CDR3 has 13 amino acids. Deletions cut 9 bases from V and 4 bases from J, with 12 bases between. Germline CDR1 KGHDR, CDR2 SFDVKD. CDR3 coding DNA: TGTGCCACCGGACGGGACTTGTACAATGAGCAGTTCTTC. This codes for CATGRDLYNEQFF.

This clone was observed a single time. The rearrangement joins TRBV19 to TRBJ1-5; TRBD1 is a possible D gene (5 bases). CDR3 length: 15 amino acids. V gave up 5 bases and J gave up 0 bases, with 11 bases separating them. The germline V gene encodes CDR1 LNHDA and CDR2 SQIVND (reference sequence). The CDR3 bases are TGTGCCAGTAGTTCCAGGGTCTATAGCAATCAGCCCCAGCATTTT. Its translation is CASSSRVYSNQPQHF.

V is TRBV7-2 and J is TRBJ2-3, with TRBD2 identical over 13 bases. This CDR3 region has 16 residues. Germline values: CDR1 SGHTA, CDR2 FQGNSA. V gave up 2 bases and J gave up 6 bases; unmatched junction bases: 5. The CDR3 coding sequence is TGTGCCAGCAGCTTATCTACTAGCGGGGGGGCGGATACGCAGTATTTT. It specifies CASSLSTSGGADTQYF. Full variable domain (missing parts from reference TRBV7-2 and TRBJ2-3): GAGVSQSPSNKVTEKGKDVELRCDPISGHTALYWYRQSLGQGLEFLIYFQGNSAPDKSGLPSDRFSAERTGGSVSTLTIQRTQQEDSAVYLCASSLSTSGGADTQYFGPGTRLTVL.

The chain recombines TRBV14 with TRBJ1-1; no clear D gene. CDR1 is SGHDN, CDR2 FVKESK, per germline. The germline V and J ends were trimmed by 3 bases and 0 bases, with 11 bases remaining between them. This CDR3 is 15 amino acids long. In DNA, the CDR3 is TGTGCCAGCAGCCAGGCGGGTGGATTGAACACTGAAGCTTTCTTT. Its protein product is CASSQAGGLNTEAFF.

This clone was observed a few times. The chain combines TRBV6-5 with TRBJ2-4; TRBD2 matches at 7 bases. With 6 bases clipped from V and 0 bases from J, the junction kept 2 bases outside the gene matches. This CDR3 is built from 14 residues. Germline V gives CDR1 MNHEY, CDR2 SVGAGI. CDR3 DNA: TGTGCCAGCAGAGCGGGGCCAGCCAAAAACATTCAGTACTTC. Residues: CASRAGPAKNIQYF.

The chain carries TRBV29-1 and TRBJ1-1, with D possibly TRBD1 on 6 matching bases. Trimming shortened V by 5 bases and J by 8 bases, and 15 bases separated the two germline ends. The V gene's germline CDR1 is SQVTM and CDR2 ANQGSEA. The CDR3 extends over 12 amino acids. Written as DNA, the CDR3 is TGCAGCGTTCCCCAGGGGCAGGGAGAAGCTTTCTTT. This codes for CSVPQGQGEAFF.

For the CDR3, the DNA is TGCGCCAGCACCCTAGATCCGAGGTACCCTGAAGCTTTCTTT. It encodes CASTLDPRYPEAFF. J is TRBJ1-1 and V is TRBV5-1; D remains unclear. The V and J ends lost 6 bases and 6 bases respectively, with 18 bases between them. Germline CDR1 reads SGHRS; CDR2 reads YFSETQ. There are 14 residues in the CDR3.

The V call is TRBV12-5, the J call TRBJ2-3; possible D gene TRBD1, 5 bases. Germline V gene data show CDR1 as LGHNT and CDR2 as FRNRAP. V was pared by 6 bases and J by 0 bases, with 10 bases between. The CDR3 sequence is 14 residues long. Here the CDR3 DNA reads TGTGCTAGTGGGCCCCGACAGAGCACAGATACGCAGTATTTT. This encodes CASGPRQSTDTQYF. The full variable domain, rest sourced from reference TRBV12-5 and TRBJ2-3, is DARVTQTPRHKVTEMGQEVTMRCQPILGHNTVFWYRQTMMQGLELLAYFRNRAPLDDSGMPKDRFSAEMPDATLATLKIQPSEPRDSAVYFCASGPRQSTDTQYFGPGTRLTVL.

The genes are TRBV27 and TRBJ1-5, with no clear D. V shed 3 bases and J shed 3 bases, with 3 bases lying between them. In germline, CDR1 is MNHEY, CDR2 SMNVEV (reference sequence). This CDR3 is built from 12 residues. CDR3 sequence reads: CASSFVNQPQHF. The CDR3 nucleotides read TGTGCCAGCAGTTTCGTCAATCAGCCCCAGCATTTT.

This chain joins TRBV5-6 and TRBJ1-1; a possible D gene is TRBD1 (5 bases). The CDR3 runs to 16 residues. CDR1 and CDR2 (germline): SGHDT, YYEEEE. Trimming removed 4 bases from V and 5 bases from J, with 21 bases in between. The CDR3 nucleotides are TGTGCCAGCAGCATACCGGGGGATCAGGGTGGGACTGAAGCTTTCTTT. Its translation: CASSIPGDQGGTEAFF.

V usage is TRBV5-1 and J usage is TRBJ2-4; D is undetermined. CDR1 and CDR2 from the germline V gene are SGHRS and YFSETQ. With 0 bases removed from V and 0 bases from J, the gap between germline ends came to 4 bases. The length of the CDR3 is 14 residues. The CDR3 spells CASSLGAAKNIQYF. The CDR3 DNA follows: TGCGCCAGCAGCTTGGGGGCAGCCAAAAACATTCAGTACTTC. Looking up the rest from reference TRBV5-1 and TRBJ2-4 gives the full variable domain: KAGVTQTPRYLIKTRGQQVTLSCSPISGHRSVSWYQQTPGQGLQFLFEYFSETQRNKGNFPGRFSGRQFSNSRSEMNVSTLELGDSALYLCASSLGAAKNIQYFGAGTRLSVL.

The chain carries TRBV5-4 and TRBJ2-3; 7 nucleotides agree with TRBD2. This CDR3 region has 16 residues. V lost 4 bases and J lost 5; bases outside the gene matches: 13. In germline, CDR1 is SGHNT, CDR2 YYREEE (reference sequence). The CDR3 nucleotides read TGTGCCAGCAGCCCTGGTGCGGGGACTATATTAGATACGCAGTATTTT. Its protein product is CASSPGAGTILDTQYF.

The chain employs TRBV27 and TRBJ2-3, with 8 bases aligning to TRBD1. CDR1 and CDR2 (germline): MNHEY, SMNVEV (reference sequence). V lost 2 bases and J lost 4; bases outside the gene matches: 5. CDR3 length: 15 amino acids. The CDR3 coding sequence is TGTGCCAGCAGTTTAGGAACAGGGGGTGCAGATACGCAGTATTTT. This gives the protein CASSLGTGGADTQYF.